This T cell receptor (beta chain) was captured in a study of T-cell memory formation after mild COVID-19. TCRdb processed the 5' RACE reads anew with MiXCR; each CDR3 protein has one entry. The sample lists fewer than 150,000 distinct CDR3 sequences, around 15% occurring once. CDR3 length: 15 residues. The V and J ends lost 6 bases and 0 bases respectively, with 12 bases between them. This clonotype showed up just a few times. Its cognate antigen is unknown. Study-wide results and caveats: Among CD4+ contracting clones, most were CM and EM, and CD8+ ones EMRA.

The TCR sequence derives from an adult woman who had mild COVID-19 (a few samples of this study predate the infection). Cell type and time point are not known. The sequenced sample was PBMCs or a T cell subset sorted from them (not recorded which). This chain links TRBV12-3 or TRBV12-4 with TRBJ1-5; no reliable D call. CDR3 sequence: CASSPTSYSNQPQHF. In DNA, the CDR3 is TGTGCCAGCAGCCCGACCTCTTATAGCAATCAGCCCCAGCATTTT.